These 14 T cell receptor beta chains originate from one sample sequenced in a study of Graves' ophthalmopathy and Graves' hyperthyroidism. TCR beta CDR3 regions were amplified from RNA transcripts. Second-round multiplex PCR followed a first-round RT-PCR using HTBI primers. Via MiXCR, TCRdb re-called the multiplex PCR reads, giving one row per CDR3 protein. The repertoire has a few hundred thousand distinct CDR3 sequences, about a sixth of them found once; the top ten carry roughly 2.3%. Sequencing was done on a sample of peripheral blood. Source of these receptors: an adult woman with stable Graves' hyperthyroidism.

This clonotype was counted a few times. A read error is likely, as this CDR3 ends without the conserved phenylalanine or tryptophan. The rearrangement joins TRBV19 to TRBJ1-5; D gene uncertain. The ends were cut back, 7 bases at V and 2 bases at J, with 9 bases in the middle. This CDR3 contains 13 residues. Germline CDR1 reads LNHDA; CDR2 reads SQIVND (reference sequence). The CDR3 DNA sequence: TGTGCCAGTAAGGACGGACGCAATCAGCCCCAGCATTTG. Its translation: CASKDGRNQPQHL.

This clonotype came up many times. The chain has TRBV7-9 and TRBJ1-2; no definite D call. This CDR3 comprises 12 residues. V was clipped by 5 bases and J by 7 bases, with 11 bases between them. Germline-derived CDR1 and CDR2 are SEHNR and FQNEAQ (reference sequence). Here the CDR3 DNA reads TGTGCCAGCAGCCCCCGGTCGGGTGGCTACACCTTC. It specifies CASSPRSGGYTF.

The sample holds many counts of this clonotype. This chain joins TRBV6-2 or TRBV6-3 and TRBJ2-7; 8 bases match TRBD2. Germline V CDR1 and CDR2: MNHEY, SVGEGT. This CDR3 region has 15 residues. Trimming at V came to 6 bases and at J to 0 bases, leaving 7 bases not matched to a gene. The CDR3 region is CASRRLARDSYEQYF. The CDR3 bases are TGTGCCAGCAGAAGACTAGCGCGAGACTCCTACGAGCAGTACTTC.

This clonotype was picked up many times. The rearrangement joins TRBV7-9 to TRBJ1-1; possibly TRBD1 for D (6 bases). The V and J ends lost 5 bases and 2 bases respectively, with 12 bases between them. Germline assignment: CDR1 SEHNR and CDR2 FQNEAQ (reference sequence). This CDR3 spans 14 amino acids. This CDR3 is CASSLDRRNTEAFF. CDR3 coding DNA: TGTGCCAGCAGCCTCGACAGGCGAAACACTGAAGCTTTCTTT.

This clonotype was detected many times. V usage is TRBV6-2 or TRBV6-3 and J usage is TRBJ1-5; D is undetermined. Trimming left V 2 bases short and J 6 bases short, with 11 bases between. The V gene's germline CDR1 is MNHEY and CDR2 SVGEGT. This CDR3 has 14 residues. The DNA for the CDR3 is TGTGCCAGCAGTTACGTACAGCGGGGTCAGCCCCAGCATTTT. Encoded protein: CASSYVQRGQPQHF.

This clonotype has more than one count but fewer than ten. A read error may produce the germline difference seen at one junction end. CDR3: CASTLGGAPYDIKYF. Here the CDR3 DNA reads TGTGCCAGCACTCTGGGGGGGGCTCCATACGACATTAAGTACTTC. This sequence joins TRBV28 and TRBJ2-4; TRBD2 is a possible D gene (7 bases). This CDR3 has 15 residues. Germline CDR1 and CDR2: MDHEN and SYDVKM.

The gene calls are TRBV19 and TRBJ2-6, with D hard to call. Germline V CDR1 and CDR2: LNHDA, SQIVND (reference sequence). Trimming shortened V by 3 bases and J by 0 bases, and 9 bases separated the two germline ends. The CDR3 spans 16 residues. CDR3 nucleotides: TGTGCCAGTAGTATTCGCCCCCTCTCTGGGGCCAACGTCCTGACTTTC. Translating it yields CASSIRPLSGANVLTF.

Many counts were recorded for this clonotype. The V gene is TRBV6-1, the J gene TRBJ1-1; tentatively, D is TRBD1 (5 bases). V was clipped by 5 bases and J by 4 bases, with 11 bases between them. The V gene's germline CDR1 is MNHNS and CDR2 SASEGT. The CDR3 extends over 13 amino acids. The CDR3 loop is CASSPRVGTEAFF. For the CDR3, the DNA is TGTGCCAGCAGTCCCAGGGTGGGCACTGAAGCTTTCTTT.

In this sample, this clonotype turned up many times. V is TRBV4-1 and J is TRBJ2-7, with 9 bases aligning to TRBD2. Germline trimming cut 1 base from V and 6 bases from J; bases unmatched to any gene: 7. The germline CDR1 and CDR2 sequences are MGHRA and YSYEKL. This CDR3 contains 15 residues. CDR3 residues: CASSQAPGLAFEQYF. CDR3 nucleotides: TGCGCCAGCAGCCAAGCTCCGGGACTAGCTTTCGAGCAGTACTTC.

This clonotype appeared a few times. At one end the junction does not follow the germline gene, possibly because of a read error. The chain employs TRBV4-2 and TRBJ1-1; 7 nucleotides agree with TRBD1. The CDR3 is 15 amino acids. Germline V gene data show CDR1 as LGHNA and CDR2 as YNFKEQ. The CDR3 reads CASSQETGWNAEAFF. In DNA, the CDR3 is TGTGCCAGCAGCCAAGAGACAGGGTGGAACGCTGAAGCTTTCTTT.

This clonotype was found many times. CDR3 DNA sequence: TGTGCCAGCAGCGGCCGGGACATGGGGAACACTGAAGCTTTCTTT. Its translation is CASSGRDMGNTEAFF. V usage is TRBV7-9 and J usage is TRBJ1-1; possible D gene TRBD1, 6 bases. CDR1 and CDR2 from the germline V gene are SEHNR and FQNEAQ (reference sequence). V was cut by 5 bases and J by 1 base, with 14 bases left in between. The CDR3 is made up of 15 amino acids.

This clonotype was recorded at least ten times. CDR3 protein: CASSLKGGTGAGELFF. The CDR3 bases are TGTGCCAGCAGCTTAAAGGGTGGCACAGGGGCCGGGGAGCTGTTTTTT. The chain has TRBV11-1 and TRBJ2-2; 7 nucleotides agree with TRBD1. V trimming: 2 bases; J trimming: 6 bases; junction bases outside the gene matches: 9. The CDR3 spans 16 residues. Germline loops: CDR1 SGHAT, CDR2 FQDESV (reference sequence).

V gene TRBV6-1 combines with J gene TRBJ1-2; D might be TRBD1 (5 bases). The CDR3 extends over 13 amino acids. Per the germline V gene, CDR1 is MNHNS and CDR2 is SASEGT. V lost 6 bases and J lost 4, with 12 bases in between. As DNA, the CDR3 is TGTGCCAGCAGGCGGCAGGGTCCCTATGGCTACACCTTC. The encoded protein is CASRRQGPYGYTF.

This clonotype was recorded at least ten times. The chain employs TRBV29-1 and TRBJ2-5; a possible D gene is TRBD2 (6 bases). Trimming removed 0 bases at V and 5 bases at J, with 10 bases between. CDR1 and CDR2 from the germline V gene are SQVTM and ANQGSEA. The CDR3 consists of 13 residues. CDR3 sequence (DNA): TGCAGCGTTGAAGATTGGAGGGGTGAGACCCAGTACTTC. Translated: CSVEDWRGETQYF. The full variable domain, rest sourced from reference TRBV29-1 and TRBJ2-5, is SAVISQKPSRDICQRGTSLTIQCQVDSQVTMMFWYRQQPGQSLTLIATANQGSEATYESGFVIDKFPISRPNLTFSTLTVSNMSPEDSSIYLCSVEDWRGETQYFGPGTRLLVL.